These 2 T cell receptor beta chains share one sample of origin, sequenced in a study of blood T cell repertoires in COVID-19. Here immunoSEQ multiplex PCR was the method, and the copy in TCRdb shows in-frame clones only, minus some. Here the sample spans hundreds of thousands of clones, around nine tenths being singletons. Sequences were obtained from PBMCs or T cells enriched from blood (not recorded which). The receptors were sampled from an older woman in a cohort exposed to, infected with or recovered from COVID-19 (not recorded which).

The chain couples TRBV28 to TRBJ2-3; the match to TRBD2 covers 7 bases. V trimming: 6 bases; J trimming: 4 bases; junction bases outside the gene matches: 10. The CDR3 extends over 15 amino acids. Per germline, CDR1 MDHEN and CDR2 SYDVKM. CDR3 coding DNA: TGTGCCAGCAGGGTCGGGGCGGGAGTAGCAGATACGCAGTATTTT. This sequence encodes CASRVGAGVADTQYF.

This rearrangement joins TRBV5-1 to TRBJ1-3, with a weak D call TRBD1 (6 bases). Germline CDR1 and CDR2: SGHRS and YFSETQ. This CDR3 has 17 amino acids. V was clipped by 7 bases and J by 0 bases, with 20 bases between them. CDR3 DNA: TGCGCCAGCCGGGACACCAAATCCCTCGACTCTGGAAACACCATATATTTT. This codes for CASRDTKSLDSGNTIYF.